Sequencing of this T cell receptor beta chain was carried out in a study of shared clonotypes between healthy human individuals. Naivety among CD8 cells was defined by CD45RO negativity and positive CCR7 selection, thereby excluding terminally differentiated effector memory CD45RA+ cells. The table came from immunoSEQ multiplex PCR; TCRdb's copy has only in-frame clones and leaves some out. The table has roughly 600,000 clones, about 98% seen once. The TCR sequence derives from a man aged 25 to 40 in good health. Material for sequencing was naive CD8+ T cells sorted from blood.

This CDR3 is CASSSRGLSEKLFF. CDR3 DNA: TGTGCCAGCAGCTCCAGGGGATTGAGTGAAAAACTGTTTTTT. The chain is built from TRBV5-4 and TRBJ1-4, with D possibly being TRBD1 (6 bases). From germline, CDR1 is SGHNT and CDR2 YYREEE (reference sequence). The CDR3 runs to 14 residues. V lost 3 bases, J lost 7 bases, and 13 bases lay in between.